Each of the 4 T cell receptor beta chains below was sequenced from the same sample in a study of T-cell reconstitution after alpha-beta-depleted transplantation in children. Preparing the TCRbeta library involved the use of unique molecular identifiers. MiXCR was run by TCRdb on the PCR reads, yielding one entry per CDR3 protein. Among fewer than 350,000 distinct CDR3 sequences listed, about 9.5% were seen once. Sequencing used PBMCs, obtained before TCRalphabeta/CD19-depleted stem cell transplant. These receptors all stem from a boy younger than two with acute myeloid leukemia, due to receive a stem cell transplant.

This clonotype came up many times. CDR3 nucleotides: TGCGCCAGCAGCCAAGATCTGTCCGCCGAAAAACTGTTTTTT. Translating it yields CASSQDLSAEKLFF. V gene TRBV4-3 combines with J gene TRBJ1-4; D uncertain. Germline CDR1 reads LGHNA; CDR2 reads YSLEER. Trimming stripped 0 bases from V and 8 bases from J, with 10 bases between. The CDR3 totals 14 residues.

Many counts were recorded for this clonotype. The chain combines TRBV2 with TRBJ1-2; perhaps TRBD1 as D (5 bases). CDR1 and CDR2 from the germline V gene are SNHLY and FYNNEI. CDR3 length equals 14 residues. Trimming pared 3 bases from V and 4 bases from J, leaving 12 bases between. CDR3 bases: TGTGCCAGCAGTGATGGGCAGGGAACCTATGGCTACACCTTC. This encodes CASSDGQGTYGYTF.

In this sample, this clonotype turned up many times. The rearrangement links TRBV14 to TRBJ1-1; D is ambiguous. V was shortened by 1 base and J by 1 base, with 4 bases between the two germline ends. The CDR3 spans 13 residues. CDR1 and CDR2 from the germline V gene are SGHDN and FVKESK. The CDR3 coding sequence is TGTGCCAGCAGCCAAGTACGGAACACTGAAGCTTTCTTT. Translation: CASSQVRNTEAFF. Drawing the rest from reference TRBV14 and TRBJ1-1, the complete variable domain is EAGVTQFPSHSVIEKGQTVTLRCDPISGHDNLYWYRRVMGKEIKFLLHFVKESKQDESGMPNNRFLAERTGGTYSTLKVQPAELEDSGVYFCASSQVRNTEAFFGQGTRLTVV.

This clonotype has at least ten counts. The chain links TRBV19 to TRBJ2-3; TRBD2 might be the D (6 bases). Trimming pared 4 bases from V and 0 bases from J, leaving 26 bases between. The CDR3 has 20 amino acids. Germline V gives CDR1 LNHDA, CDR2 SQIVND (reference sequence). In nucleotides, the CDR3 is TGTGCCAGTAGTACTAGCGCACCGGGACTTCCTTTCCCTAGCACAGATACGCAGTATTTT. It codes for CASSTSAPGLPFPSTDTQYF.